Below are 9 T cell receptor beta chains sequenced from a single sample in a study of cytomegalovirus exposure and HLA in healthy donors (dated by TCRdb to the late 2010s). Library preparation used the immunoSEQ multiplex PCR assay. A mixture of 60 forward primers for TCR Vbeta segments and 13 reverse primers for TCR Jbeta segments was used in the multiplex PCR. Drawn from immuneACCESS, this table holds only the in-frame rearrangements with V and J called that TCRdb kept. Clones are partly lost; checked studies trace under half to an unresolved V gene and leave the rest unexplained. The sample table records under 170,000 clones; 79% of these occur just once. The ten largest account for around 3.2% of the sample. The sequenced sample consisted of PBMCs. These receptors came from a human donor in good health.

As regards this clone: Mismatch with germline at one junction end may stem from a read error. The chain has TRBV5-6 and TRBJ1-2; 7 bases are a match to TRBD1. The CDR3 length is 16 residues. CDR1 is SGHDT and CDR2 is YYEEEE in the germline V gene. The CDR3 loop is CASSLIPGQILSGYPF. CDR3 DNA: TGTGCCAGCAGCTTAATTCCGGGACAGATTTTGAGTGGCTACCCCTTC.

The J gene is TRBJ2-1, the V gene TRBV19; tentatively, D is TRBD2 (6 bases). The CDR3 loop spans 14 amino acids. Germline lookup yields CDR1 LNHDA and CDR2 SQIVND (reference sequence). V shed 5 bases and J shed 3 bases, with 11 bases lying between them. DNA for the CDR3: TGTGCCAGTAGTCAACCGGGACTCTACAATGAGCAGTTCTTC. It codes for CASSQPGLYNEQFF.

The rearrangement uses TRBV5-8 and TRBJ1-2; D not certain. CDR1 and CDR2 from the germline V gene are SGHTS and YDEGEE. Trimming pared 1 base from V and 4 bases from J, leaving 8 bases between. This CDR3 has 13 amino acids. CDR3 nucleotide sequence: TGTGCCAGCAGCTTGCAAGAGTTCTATGGCTACACCTTC. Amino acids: CASSLQEFYGYTF.

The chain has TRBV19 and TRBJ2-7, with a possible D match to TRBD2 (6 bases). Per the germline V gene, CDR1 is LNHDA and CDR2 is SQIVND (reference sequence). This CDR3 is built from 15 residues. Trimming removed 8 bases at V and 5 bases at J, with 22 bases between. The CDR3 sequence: CASQLRAGIVHEQYF. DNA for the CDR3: TGTGCCAGTCAATTAAGGGCGGGGATCGTCCACGAGCAGTACTTC.

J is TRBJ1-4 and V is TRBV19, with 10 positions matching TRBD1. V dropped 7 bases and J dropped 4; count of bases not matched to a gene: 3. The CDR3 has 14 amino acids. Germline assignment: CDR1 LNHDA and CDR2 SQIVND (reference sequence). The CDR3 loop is CASNDRGRNEKLFF. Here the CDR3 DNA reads TGTGCCAGTAATGACAGGGGGCGTAATGAAAAACTGTTTTTT.

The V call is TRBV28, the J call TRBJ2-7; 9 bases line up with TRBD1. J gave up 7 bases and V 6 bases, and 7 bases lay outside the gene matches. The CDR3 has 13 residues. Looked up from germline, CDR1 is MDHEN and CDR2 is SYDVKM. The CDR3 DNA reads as TGTGCCAGCAGGTTACAGGGGGCGGGGGAGCAGTACTTC. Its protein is CASRLQGAGEQYF.

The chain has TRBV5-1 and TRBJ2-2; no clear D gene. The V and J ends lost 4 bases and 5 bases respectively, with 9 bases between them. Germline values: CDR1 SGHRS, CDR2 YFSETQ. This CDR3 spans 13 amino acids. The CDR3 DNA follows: TGCGCCAGCAGCGAAAGAACTACCGGGGAGCTGTTTTTT. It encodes CASSERTTGELFF.

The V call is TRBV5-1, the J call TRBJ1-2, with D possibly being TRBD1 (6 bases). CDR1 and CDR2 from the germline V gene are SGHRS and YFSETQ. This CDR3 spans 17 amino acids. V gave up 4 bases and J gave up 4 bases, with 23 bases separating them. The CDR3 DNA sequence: TGCGCCAGCAGCGTTGCCAGACAGGTCCGATCTATCTATGGCTACACCTTC. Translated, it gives CASSVARQVRSIYGYTF.

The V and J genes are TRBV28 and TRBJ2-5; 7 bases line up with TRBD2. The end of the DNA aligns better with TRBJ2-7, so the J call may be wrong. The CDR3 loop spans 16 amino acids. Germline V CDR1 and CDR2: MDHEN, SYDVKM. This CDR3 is CASSSPWEGVAYEQYF. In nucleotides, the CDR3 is TGTGCCAGCAGTTCCCCGTGGGAGGGAGTCGCCTACGAGCAGTACTTC.